This T cell receptor beta chain was identified in a study of OX40 agonist ivuxolimab in advanced cancers. Study background: The patients got ivuxolimab, which is an agonistic anti-OX40 (CD134) antibody. Hepatocellular carcinoma, melanoma, renal cell or head and neck cancer was diagnosed in the dose-escalation patients. Partial responses were achieved by three patients, one with hepatocellular carcinoma and two with cutaneous melanoma. Study outcomes and limitations: At doses 0.1 to 3.0 mg/kg, CD4+ and CD8+ clones expanded.

The repertoire was sequenced with immunoSEQ multiplex PCR; TCRdb's copy has only in-frame clones and lacks some. The sample has 75,000 to 90,000 clones; roughly 92% are singletons. The CDR3 is 14 amino acids. Germline V lookup: CDR1 SGHTA, CDR2 FQGNSA. V was trimmed by 2 bases and J by 2 bases, leaving 8 bases between them. Of note for this clone: Its antigen is still unknown.

The chain joins TRBV7-2 to TRBJ2-3, with D unclear. Sequences were derived from CD4+ or CD8+ T cells sorted from blood, sampled in a trial of the OX40 agonist ivuxolimab. The receptor comes from an adult with an advanced solid tumor such as melanoma, head and neck, liver or kidney cancer. The DNA for the CDR3 is TGTGCCAGCAGCTTAAGGCAGAACACAGATACGCAGTATTTT. Translated: CASSLRQNTDTQYF.